This TCR beta chain was sequenced during a study of Ad26.COV2.S vaccination and SARS-CoV-2 variants. As for treatment: 15 to 20 received Ad26.COV2.S at low or high dose, single or two shots; 5 received placebo; per-sample allocation not given. The samples were gathered on day 63 after the first injection of vaccine or placebo. Data came from immunoSEQ multiplex PCR; TCRdb stores just in-frame clones and leaves some out. The sample has over 400,000 clones; 89% are singletons. This clone has just one count. The CDR3 is made up of 15 amino acids. CDR1 and CDR2 (germline): MNHNS, SASEGT. V dropped 3 bases and J dropped 5 bases, with 16 bases sitting between them.

The chain recombines TRBV6-1 with TRBJ1-2; TRBD1 is a possible D gene (5 bases). The TCR was taken from a person aged 18 to 65 who received the Ad26.COV2.S COVID-19 vaccine or a placebo. The sequences come from peripheral blood, collected in a trial of Ad26.COV2.S vaccine versus placebo. The chain's CDR3 is CASSDSGSPYYGYTF. Here the CDR3 DNA reads TGTGCCAGCAGTGATTCAGGGTCCCCATATTATGGCTACACCTTC.